One sample yielded the 30 T cell receptor beta chains listed below, sequenced in a study of Graves' ophthalmopathy and Graves' hyperthyroidism. Using RNA transcripts, the TCR beta CDR3 regions were amplified. HTBI primers primed a first-round RT-PCR, and a second-round multiplex PCR followed. A single record per CDR3 protein comes from TCRdb applying MiXCR to the multiplex PCR reads. This sample has about 1.2 million distinct CDR3 sequences, with roughly 35% found just once. The sequenced sample was peripheral blood or thyroid tissue (not recorded which). The source of these receptors is an adult man with Graves' hyperthyroidism.

This clonotype was seen a few times. The chain couples TRBV5-4 to TRBJ2-7; 8 nucleotides match TRBD2. Trimming cost V 3 bases and J 6 bases; bases outside gene matches: 5. This CDR3 comprises 13 residues. Germline assignment: CDR1 SGHNT and CDR2 YYREEE (reference sequence). This CDR3 is CASSWTSSREQYF. The CDR3 DNA sequence: TGTGCCAGCAGCTGGACTAGCTCCCGCGAGCAGTACTTC.

In its sample, this clonotype was seen once. An end of the junction does not agree with germline; a read error may underlie this. The V gene is TRBV2, the J gene TRBJ2-5; 8 bases line up with TRBD1. The CDR3 loop spans 17 amino acids. Germline-derived CDR1 and CDR2 are SNHLY and FYNNEI. The CDR3 loop reads CAISEESTGGYQETQYF. CDR3 coding DNA: TGTGCCATCAGTGAAGAGAGTACAGGGGGGTACCAAGAGACCCAGTACTTC.

The chain employs TRBV9 and TRBJ1-6; possibly TRBD1 for D (5 bases). The CDR3 spans 16 residues. Germline loops: CDR1 SGDLS, CDR2 YYNGEE. Trimming pared 3 bases from V and 3 bases from J, leaving 13 bases between. In DNA form, the CDR3 reads TGTGCCAGCAGCGAGACTAGCGGGGGCTATAATTCACCCCTCCACTTT. It yields the protein CASSETSGGYNSPLHF.

The genes are TRBV4-3 and TRBJ1-5; possibly TRBD1 for D (6 bases). Trimming stripped 0 bases from V and 7 bases from J, with 10 bases between. The germline gives CDR1 LGHNA, CDR2 YSLEER. The CDR3 is 14 amino acids. Here the CDR3 reads CASSQDWTEQPQHF. Written as DNA, the CDR3 is TGCGCCAGCAGCCAAGATTGGACAGAGCAGCCCCAGCATTTT.

V gene TRBV30 combines with J gene TRBJ2-5; no clear D. Germline V CDR1 and CDR2: GTSNPN, SVGIG (reference sequence). The V gene lost 2 bases and the J gene lost 5 bases, with 12 bases spanning the gap. CDR3 size: 13 residues. The CDR3 sequence: CAWSRRLAETQYF. The CDR3 region has the DNA TGTGCCTGGAGTCGCCGGCTGGCCGAGACCCAGTACTTC.

This rearrangement joins TRBV10-3 to TRBJ2-5, with TRBD1 identical over 9 bases. Trimming took 6 bases from V and 5 from J; bases not matched to a gene: 7. Per the germline V gene, CDR1 is ENHRY and CDR2 is SYGVKD. CDR3 length equals 14 residues. The CDR3 DNA reads TGTGCCATCAGACGGGACAGGGTAGGGGAGACCCAGTACTTC. It yields the protein CAIRRDRVGETQYF.

Notes on this clonotype: A much bigger clone sits one base away, suggesting this may be a read error. The CDR3 DNA reads TGTGCCAGCAGCTCCCCCGAAGGGTTCCGCGAGGAAAAACTGTTTTTT. It yields the protein CASSSPEGFREEKLFF. V and J are TRBV7-9 and TRBJ1-4; D is unresolved. The CDR3 extends over 16 amino acids. The germline V and J ends were trimmed by 4 bases and 8 bases, with 20 bases remaining between them. From germline, CDR1 is SEHNR and CDR2 FQNEAQ (reference sequence).

The chain has TRBV7-9 and TRBJ1-3, with D unresolved. The CDR3 spans 12 residues. The germline V gene has CDR1 SEHNR and CDR2 FQNEAQ (reference sequence). V lost 4 bases and J 6 bases, leaving 7 bases between the germline ends. The CDR3 nucleotides read TGTGCCAGCAGCTCGGACGAAAACACCATATATTTT. Translated: CASSSDENTIYF. The full variable domain, with the rest looked up from reference TRBV7-9 and TRBJ1-3, is DTGVSQNPRHKITKRGQNVTFRCDPISEHNRLYWYRQTLGQGPEFLTYFQNEAQLEKSRLLSDRFSAERPKGSFSTLEIQRTEQGDSAMYLCASSSDENTIYFGEGSWLTVV.

This clonotype turned up a few times. The chain joins TRBV6-5 to TRBJ2-7, with D unclear. The CDR3 loop spans 13 amino acids. The germline CDR1 and CDR2 sequences are MNHEY and SVGAGI. The V end lost 7 bases, the J end lost 5 bases, and 15 bases lay between the germline ends. The CDR3 loop reads CASNRRLWDEQYF. The CDR3 DNA reads TGTGCCAGCAACAGACGTCTTTGGGACGAGCAGTACTTC.

This clonotype was seen repeatedly, ten times or more. The chain couples TRBV12-3 or TRBV12-4 to TRBJ2-7; D perhaps matches TRBD1 (6 bases). The CDR3 loop spans 12 amino acids. V was shortened by 4 bases and J by 6 bases, with 10 bases between the two germline ends. CDR3 loop: CASSSQGSEQYF. CDR3 coding DNA: TGTGCCAGCAGTTCTCAGGGGAGCGAGCAGTACTTC.

The chain recombines TRBV2 with TRBJ1-6; perhaps TRBD1 as D (6 bases). Germline V lookup: CDR1 SNHLY, CDR2 FYNNEI. The CDR3 contains 14 residues. V gave up 7 bases and J gave up 10 bases, with 17 bases separating them. The CDR3 DNA is TGTGCCAGCATTCTGGACAGCCATTCCTCACCCCTCCACTTT. This translates into CASILDSHSSPLHF. Using reference TRBV2 and TRBJ1-6 for the parts outside the CDR3, the full variable domain is EPEVTQTPSHQVTQMGQEVILRCVPISNHLYFYWYRQILGQKVEFLVSFYNNEISEKSEIFDDQFSVERPDGSNFTLKIRSTKLEDSAMYFCASILDSHSSPLHFGNGTRLTVT.

The rearrangement joins TRBV2 to TRBJ1-1; D ambiguous. This CDR3 spans 13 amino acids. In germline, CDR1 is SNHLY, CDR2 FYNNEI. Between the trimmed V and J ends, which lost 8 bases and 1 base, there was a span of 11 bases. The CDR3 DNA is TGTGCCAGCGAGAATGGGGAGAACACTGAAGCTTTCTTT. Encoded protein: CASENGENTEAFF.

This clonotype appeared a few times. This chain joins TRBV5-1 and TRBJ2-2; possible D gene TRBD2, 5 bases. The ends were cut back, 4 bases at V and 7 bases at J, with 11 bases in the middle. Per the germline V gene, CDR1 is SGHRS and CDR2 is YFSETQ. The CDR3 is 13 residues long. DNA of the CDR3: TGCGCCAGCAGCCCCGGGGTTAACGGGGAGCTGTTTTTT. This sequence encodes CASSPGVNGELFF.

V usage is TRBV29-1 and J usage is TRBJ2-5; 9 nucleotides align to TRBD2. CDR3 length equals 15 residues. J was trimmed by 5 bases and V by 4 bases; bases with no gene match: 11. Germline V gives CDR1 SQVTM, CDR2 ANQGSEA. CDR3 bases: TGCAGCGTTGGTACAGGGCGGGGGGGTGCGGAGACCCAGTACTTC. Translated: CSVGTGRGGAETQYF.

At least ten counts were recorded for this clonotype. This chain connects TRBV7-9 to TRBJ2-5, with D possibly being TRBD2 (5 bases). The V and J ends lost 5 bases and 3 bases respectively, with 16 bases between them. This CDR3 has 15 amino acids. Per the germline V gene, CDR1 is SEHNR and CDR2 is FQNEAQ (reference sequence). CDR3 residues: CASSPMPSGEETQYF. The CDR3 DNA follows: TGTGCCAGCAGCCCCATGCCATCCGGGGAAGAGACCCAGTACTTC.

This clonotype was seen at least ten times. This chain uses TRBV20-1 with TRBJ2-7, with 7 bases identical to TRBD2. Germline V CDR1 and CDR2: DFQATT, SNEGSKA (reference sequence). This CDR3 region has 14 residues. Trimming at V came to 4 bases and at J to 2 bases, leaving 8 bases not matched to a gene. In nucleotides, the CDR3 is TGCAGTGCTAAAGGACTAGTTGGGACCTACGAGCAGTACTTC. Translation: CSAKGLVGTYEQYF.

This clonotype was observed many times. The gene calls are TRBV7-2 and TRBJ1-1, with a weak D call TRBD1 (5 bases). CDR1 and CDR2 (germline): SGHTA, FQGNSA. The CDR3 extends over 14 amino acids. Trimming cost V 5 bases and J 6 bases, with 16 bases left between them. CDR3 amino acids: CASSLIRGAAEAFF. DNA for the CDR3: TGTGCCAGCAGCCTTATTCGTGGGGCCGCTGAAGCTTTCTTT.

This sequence joins TRBV7-2 and TRBJ1-1; 8 nucleotides agree with TRBD1. Trimming removed 4 bases from V and 1 base from J; junction bases left unmatched: 8. Germline-derived CDR1 and CDR2 are SGHTA and FQGNSA. The CDR3 has 16 amino acids. CDR3 sequence: CASSYYGQGRNTEAFF. CDR3 in DNA: TGTGCCAGCAGCTACTACGGACAGGGCAGGAACACTGAAGCTTTCTTT.

The chain's CDR3 is CSARGLGLAGGGGYF. CDR3 DNA sequence: TGCAGTGCTAGAGGTTTGGGACTAGCGGGAGGCGGAGGCTACTTC. The J gene is TRBJ2-7, the V gene TRBV20-1, with 15 bases lining up with TRBD2. The V gene's germline CDR1 is DFQATT and CDR2 SNEGSKA (reference sequence). Germline trimming cut 1 base from V and 13 bases from J; bases unmatched to any gene: 11. This CDR3 contains 15 residues.

The J gene is TRBJ2-7, the V gene TRBV7-3; 8 bases match TRBD1. The CDR3 extends over 13 amino acids. Germline CDR1 and CDR2: SGHTA and FQGTGA. The J segment lost 2 bases and the V segment lost 11 bases, leaving 8 bases of the junction unmatched. The CDR3 spells CAWTGSGPYEQYF. The CDR3, as DNA: TGTGCCTGGACAGGGTCTGGTCCCTACGAGCAGTACTTC.

This clonotype was seen a few times. The chain is built from TRBV6-5 and TRBJ2-7; TRBD2 agrees at 9 bases. V lost 4 bases to trimming and J lost 1 base; unmatched junction nucleotides: 8. The CDR3 is 16 residues long. The germline gives CDR1 MNHEY, CDR2 SVGAGI. The CDR3 spells CASSFISGRRSYEQYF. In nucleotides, the CDR3 is TGTGCCAGCAGTTTTATTAGCGGGAGAAGGTCCTACGAGCAGTACTTC.

As concerns this clonotype: This may stem from a read error, because a much larger clone lies one nucleotide away. The chain links TRBV7-8 to TRBJ1-3; perhaps TRBD1 as D (5 bases). Trimming took off 5 bases at V and 2 bases at J, with 16 bases between the two ends. The germline V gene encodes CDR1 SGHVS and CDR2 FQNEAQ. CDR3 length: 16 residues. The DNA for the CDR3 is TGTGCCAGCAGCCTAATAGCGGGGGGGGCTGGAAACACCATATATTTT. It yields the protein CASSLIAGGAGNTIYF.

The CDR3 here is CASSLEWWNTGELFF. In DNA, the CDR3 is TGTGCCAGCAGCTTAGAGTGGTGGAACACCGGGGAGCTGTTTTTT. The chain couples TRBV7-8 to TRBJ2-2; D remains ambiguous. Trimming cost V 1 base and J 1 base, with 7 bases left between them. This CDR3 is 15 amino acids long. CDR1 is SGHVS and CDR2 is FQNEAQ in the germline V gene.

To note about this clonotype: A much larger clone differs by one base, so this may be a read error. The chain is built from TRBV2 and TRBJ2-5; unclear D gene. Germline values: CDR1 SNHLY, CDR2 FYNNEI. This CDR3 is 15 amino acids long. CDR3 region: CASSYTRRNQEIQYF. CDR3 coding DNA: TGTGCCAGCAGTTACACGCGGCGGAACCAAGAGATCCAGTACTTC.

This clonotype was observed at least ten times. The chain uses TRBV25-1 and TRBJ2-2; D unresolved. Germline CDR1 and CDR2: MGHDK and SYGVNS. With 5 bases removed from V and 7 bases from J, the gap between germline ends came to 8 bases. The CDR3 is 12 residues long. CDR3 region: CASSHSIGELFF. DNA for the CDR3: TGTGCCAGCAGTCACTCGATCGGGGAGCTGTTTTTT.

On this clonotype: At one of its ends the junction is not consistent with the germline gene, which may arise from a read error. This sequence joins TRBV10-1 and TRBJ1-1; D gene uncertain. The germline CDR1 and CDR2 sequences are WNHNN and SYGVQD (reference sequence). The CDR3 sequence is 13 residues long. The DNA of the CDR3 is TGTGCCAGCACCGTCGGTGGTTTTACTGAAGCTTTCTTT. Its translation is CASTVGGFTEAFF.

The rearrangement links TRBV29-1 to TRBJ1-1; D is perhaps TRBD1 (5 bases). The CDR3 extends over 12 amino acids. V was clipped by 0 bases and J by 7 bases, with 9 bases between them. CDR1 and CDR2 from the germline V gene are SQVTM and ANQGSEA. CDR3 DNA sequence: TGCAGCGTTGAAGACCTAGGGGATGAAGCTTTCTTT. This codes for CSVEDLGDEAFF.

V gene TRBV27 combines with J gene TRBJ1-5; no clear D gene. V shed 7 bases and J shed 2 bases, with 9 bases lying between them. The CDR3 covers 13 residues. Looked up from germline, CDR1 is MNHEY and CDR2 is SMNVEV (reference sequence). CDR3 sequence: CASTPGGNQPQHF. CDR3 DNA sequence: TGTGCCAGCACCCCGGGCGGCAATCAGCCCCAGCATTTT.

This clonotype was seen a handful of times. V usage is TRBV6-5 and J usage is TRBJ1-2; D remains unclear. The CDR3 totals 14 residues. The V gene's germline CDR1 is MNHEY and CDR2 SVGAGI. Trimming cost V 4 bases and J 3 bases, with 12 bases left between them. The CDR3 bases are TGTGCCAGCAGTTCGCACAGCGGTTACTATGGCTACACCTTC. This translates into CASSSHSGYYGYTF.

V is TRBV10-3 and J is TRBJ1-2, with D perhaps TRBD1 (6 bases). CDR1 is ENHRY and CDR2 is SYGVKD in the germline V gene. Trimming left V 10 bases short and J 8 bases short, with 17 bases between. This CDR3 region has 12 residues. CDR3 sequence: CASRGSGDGYTF. Written as DNA, the CDR3 is TGTGCCAGCAGGGGCTCGGGGGACGGCTACACCTTC.